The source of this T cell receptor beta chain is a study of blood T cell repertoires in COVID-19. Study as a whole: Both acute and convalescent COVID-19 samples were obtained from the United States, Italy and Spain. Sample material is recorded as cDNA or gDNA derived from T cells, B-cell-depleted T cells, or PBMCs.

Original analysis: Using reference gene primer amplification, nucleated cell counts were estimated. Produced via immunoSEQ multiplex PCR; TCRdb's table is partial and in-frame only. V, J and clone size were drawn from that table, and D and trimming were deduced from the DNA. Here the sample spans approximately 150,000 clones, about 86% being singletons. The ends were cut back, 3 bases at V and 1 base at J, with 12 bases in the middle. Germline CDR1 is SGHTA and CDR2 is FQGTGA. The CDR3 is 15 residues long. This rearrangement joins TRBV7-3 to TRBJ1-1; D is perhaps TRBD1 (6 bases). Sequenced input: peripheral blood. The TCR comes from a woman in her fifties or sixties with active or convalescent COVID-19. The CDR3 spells CASSFDDRTNTEAFF. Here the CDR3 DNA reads TGTGCCAGCAGCTTCGATGACAGGACGAACACTGAAGCTTTCTTT.